These 5 T cell receptor beta chains were sequenced from one sample in a study of beta chain features in type 1 diabetes. These receptors have no known antigen. The entirety of the isolated RNA underwent reverse transcription, so expressed TCRB transcripts were sequenced. Measured with immunoSEQ multiplex PCR; TCRdb has only the in-frame clones, and not every one. The sample shows some 360,000 clones, over 8.5% of them seen only once. Study conclusions and caveats: TCRB CDR3s from Type 1 diabetes patients were moderately but significantly shorter in all four CD4+ subsets.

Input material: central memory CD4+ T cells from blood. The receptors come from a man aged 25-45 years with type 1 diabetes.

There are a few counts of this clone. The gene calls are TRBV6-4 and TRBJ2-3, with 9 bases aligning to TRBD2. The germline CDR1 and CDR2 sequences are MRHNA and SNTAGT. CDR3 size: 14 residues. Trimming cost V 4 bases and J 1 base; bases outside gene matches: 0. DNA of the CDR3: TGTGCCAGCAGTGGACTAGCGGGCACAGATACGCAGTATTTT. This codes for CASSGLAGTDTQYF.

The chain is built from TRBV18 and TRBJ2-5, with 11 bases fitting TRBD1. The CDR3 is 16 amino acids. V was pared by 6 bases and J by 4 bases, with 10 bases of the junction left unmatched. Germline values: CDR1 KGHSH, CDR2 LQKENI. CDR3 in DNA: TGTGCCAGCTCCTTCTGGACAGGGGGCTTGGGAGAGACCCAGTACTTC. Translating gives CASSFWTGGLGETQYF.

This clone has more than one count but fewer than ten. The gene calls are TRBV6-1 and TRBJ2-2, with no clear D. From germline, CDR1 is MNHNS and CDR2 SASEGT. CDR3 length: 15 amino acids. V was pared by 5 bases and J by 0 bases, with 10 bases between. This CDR3 reads CASSSMRTNTGELFF. The CDR3 DNA follows: TGTGCCAGCAGTTCTATGAGAACGAACACCGGGGAGCTGTTTTTT.

CDR3 in DNA: TGTGCCAGCAGTGCCAATCTGCCCAACGAGCAGTACTTC. Translation gives CASSANLPNEQYF. V gene TRBV28 combines with J gene TRBJ2-7, with unresolved D. Looked up from germline, CDR1 is MDHEN and CDR2 is SYDVKM. V gave up 5 bases and J gave up 5 bases, with 13 bases separating them. The CDR3 totals 13 residues.

The V and J genes are TRBV18 and TRBJ2-4; D possibly corresponds to TRBD1 (7 bases). This CDR3 has 18 amino acids. V lost 3 bases and J 0 bases, leaving 18 bases between the germline ends. Per germline, CDR1 KGHSH and CDR2 LQKENI. The CDR3 nucleotides read TGTGCCAGCTCACCGGGGACAGACATGGGACTAGCCAAAAACATTCAGTACTTC. Translation: CASSPGTDMGLAKNIQYF.